This T cell receptor (beta chain) was sequenced during a study of vaccination and CD4 T cells after COVID-19. Study context: With a range of 35 to 161, the median interval from diagnosis to drawing post-COVID samples was 90 to 120 days.

The sample's treatment: 10-day PBMC culture with coronavirus spike peptide pools or control peptides (ViraFEST assay). Points on this clonotype: Its antigen is unknown.

Sequenced with the Oncomine TCR Beta short-read assay was DNA taken from cultured CD4+ T cells. TCRdb reanalysed the PCR reads using MiXCR and keeps one entry per CDR3 protein. Among about 14,000 distinct CDR3 sequences listed, about 29% were seen once. The CDR3 runs 17 residues. V shed 1 base and J shed 0 bases, with 10 bases lying between them. The germline gives CDR1 KGHSH, CDR2 LQKENI. The sequenced sample consisted of cultured CD4+ T cells from blood. J is TRBJ2-6 and V is TRBV18, with a weak D call TRBD1 (6 bases). This TCR came from a human donor with COVID-19. DNA for the CDR3: TGTGCCAGCTCACCACTGGACAGAAGCTCTGGGGCCAACGTCCTGACTTTC. It translates to CASSPLDRSSGANVLTF.